This T cell receptor (beta chain) is from a study of CD8 T cells in ankylosing spondylitis. General study results and limits: Clones that were linked to disease were CD8+ and were relatively rare in peripheral blood. Characteristic, it appeared, of ankylosing spondylitis blood was a TCR beta motif of fewer than 10 highly homologous variants.

TCRdb re-called the 5' RACE reads through MiXCR, storing one row per CDR3 protein. The data hold some 840,000 distinct CDR3 sequences, with 12% observed a single time. Trimming removed 4 bases at V and 1 base at J, with 13 bases between. Germline CDR1 MGHRA, CDR2 YSYEKL. The CDR3 is 15 residues long. This clonotype has at least ten counts. Its antigen is unidentified. The receptor's source is a male donor with ankylosing spondylitis. This chain links TRBV4-1 with TRBJ1-2; tentatively, D is TRBD1 (5 bases). The source material was blood, either unsorted or a sorted T cell fraction (not recorded which). The chain's CDR3 is CASSRALGVNYGYTF. CDR3 nucleotide sequence: TGCGCCAGCAGCCGGGCTCTAGGGGTTAACTATGGCTACACCTTC.